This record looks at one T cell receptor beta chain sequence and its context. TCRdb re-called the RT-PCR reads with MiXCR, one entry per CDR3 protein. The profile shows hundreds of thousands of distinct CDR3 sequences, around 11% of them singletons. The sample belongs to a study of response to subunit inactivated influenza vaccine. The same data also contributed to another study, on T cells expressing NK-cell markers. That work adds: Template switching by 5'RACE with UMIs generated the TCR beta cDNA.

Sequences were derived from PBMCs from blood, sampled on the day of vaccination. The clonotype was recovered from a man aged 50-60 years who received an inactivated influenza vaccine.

In DNA, the CDR3 is TGTGCCAGCAGTCACACACAGACTAGTTCAGTCTATGAGCAGTTCTTC. This sequence encodes CASSHTQTSSVYEQFF. This chain connects TRBV7-3 to TRBJ2-1; maybe TRBD2 (6 bases). The CDR3 sequence is 16 residues long. Trimming stripped 6 bases from V and 8 bases from J, with 23 bases between. The germline gives CDR1 SGHTA, CDR2 FQGTGA.